This TCR beta chain emerged from a study of T-cell memory formation after mild COVID-19. Study summary: Each donor largely had its own TCR clusters. Findings and limits, study-wide: For contracting clones, CD4+ ones sat mainly in CM and EM, CD8+ in EMRA. Clones contracting across day 15 to 85 had a balanced CD4/CD8 profile; later expanding clones leaned CD4+.

5'RACE primed from the constant segment yielded TCR alpha and TCR beta cDNA libraries bearing sample barcodes and UMIs. TCRdb called the 5' RACE reads again in MiXCR, with one record for every CDR3 protein. Of 550,000 to 700,000 distinct CDR3 sequences listed, 18% are singletons. V was shortened by 6 bases and J by 1 base, with 15 bases between the two germline ends. Germline V gene lookup returns CDR1 DFQATT and CDR2 SNEGSKA (reference sequence). This CDR3 is built from 14 residues. This clonotype was detected only a few times. As yet, its antigen is unknown. This clonotype originated in an adult woman who had mild COVID-19 (a few samples of this study predate the infection). Cell type and time point are not known. Sequences were obtained from PBMCs or a T cell subset sorted from them (not recorded which). This chain joins TRBV20-1 and TRBJ1-1, with D perhaps matching TRBD1 (6 bases). DNA for the CDR3: TGCAGTGCCAGGGCGGGACACCCGAACACTGAAGCTTTCTTT. It is translated as CSARAGHPNTEAFF.